This TCR beta chain was observed in a study of control samples from healthy donors and cancer patients. The protocol was immunoSEQ multiplex PCR, while the TCRdb copy is restricted to in-frame clones and leaves out a portion. The sample lists approximately 66,000 clones; around 87% were seen once. The CDR3 consists of 16 residues. CDR1 is SGHNT and CDR2 is YYREEE in the germline V gene (reference sequence). V lost 4 bases, J lost 7 bases, and 23 bases lay in between. Sequenced material: PBMCs. The TCR was taken from a man between 60 and 75 years old with colorectal cancer. This chain joins TRBV5-4 and TRBJ1-2, with D possibly TRBD1 on 6 matching bases. DNA of the CDR3: TGTGCCAGCAGCCCTACGGGGGGGGCAGAAGGCGGTGGCTACACCTTC. It yields the protein CASSPTGGAEGGGYTF. Using reference TRBV5-4 and TRBJ1-2 for the parts outside the CDR3, the full variable domain is ETGVTQSPTHLIKTRGQQVTLRCSSQSGHNTVSWYQQALGQGPQFIFQYYREEENGRGNFPPRFSGLQFPNYSSELNVNALELDDSALYLCASSPTGGAEGGGYTFGSGTRLTVV.